This passage covers 8 T cell receptor beta chains from one sample sequenced in a study of cytomegalovirus exposure and HLA in healthy donors. Use of 60 Vbeta and 13 Jbeta primers characterized the PCR. Clones were read by immunoSEQ multiplex PCR, and TCRdb kept only the in-frame ones, dropping some. The sample holds under 200,000 clones; around 72% are singletons and the top ten take around 1.5%. Sequences were obtained from PBMCs. The receptors here all came from a young man in good health and CMV-seronegative.

J is TRBJ2-7 and V is TRBV4-1; 11 bases line up with TRBD2. Germline-derived CDR1 and CDR2 are MGHRA and YSYEKL. The ends lost 6 bases at V and 3 bases at J; junction bases unmatched: 4. This CDR3 region has 14 residues. The chain's CDR3 is CASSPGTSGYEQYF. DNA for the CDR3: TGCGCCAGCAGTCCCGGGACTAGCGGCTACGAGCAGTACTTC.

CDR3 sequence (DNA): TGCGCCAGCAGCCAAGATGGTTGGACAGGGATGGGCGAGCAGTACTTC. Translated, it gives CASSQDGWTGMGEQYF. This chain uses TRBV4-3 with TRBJ2-7; 8 bases line up with TRBD1. The V gene end was trimmed by 0 bases and the J gene end by 6 bases; junction bases not matched to a gene: 10. Germline CDR1 and CDR2: LGHNA and YSLEER. CDR3 length: 16 residues.

The chain couples TRBV6-5 to TRBJ2-1, with 8 bases aligning to TRBD2. There are 14 residues in the CDR3. The junction had 10 bases not matched to a gene; V was cut back by 6 bases and J by 9 bases. From germline, CDR1 is MNHEY and CDR2 SVGAGI. The CDR3 bases are TGTGCCAGCAGCCTTAGGACTAGCTCTGGTGAGCAGTTCTTC. It translates to CASSLRTSSGEQFF.

This clone was detected only once. This chain connects TRBV7-9 to TRBJ2-3; D is unresolved. V shed 1 base and J shed 3 bases, with 14 bases lying between them. The CDR3 totals 16 residues. The germline CDR1 and CDR2 sequences are SEHNR and FQNEAQ (reference sequence). This chain's CDR3 is CASSLGGRSRTDTQYF. The CDR3 DNA reads TGTGCCAGCAGCTTAGGCGGTAGGTCTCGGACAGATACGCAGTATTTT.

V usage is TRBV2 and J usage is TRBJ2-3, with a weak D call TRBD2 (6 bases). The V gene lost 10 bases and the J gene lost 5 bases, with 16 bases spanning the gap. The CDR3 extends over 13 amino acids. CDR1 and CDR2 from the germline V gene are SNHLY and FYNNEI. The CDR3 DNA follows: TGTGCCACCAGGGCGGGGCTTGGAGATACGCAGTATTTT. It encodes CATRAGLGDTQYF.

About this clone: A junction end diverges from the germline sequence, so it may reflect a read error. The rearrangement joins TRBV11-2 to TRBJ2-7, with D possibly TRBD2 on 6 matching bases. Germline CDR1 is SGHAT and CDR2 is FQNNGV. The CDR3 loop spans 15 amino acids. Here the CDR3 reads CASSLEEGRYYEQYF. CDR3 DNA: TGTGCCAGCAGCCTAGAGGAGGGACGATACTACGAGCAGTACTTC.

J is TRBJ1-2 and V is TRBV7-8; D not resolved. The germline V and J ends were trimmed by 5 bases and 4 bases, with 17 bases remaining between them. Germline V CDR1 and CDR2: SGHVS, FQNEAQ. The CDR3 is made up of 15 amino acids. The CDR3 DNA follows: TGTGCCAGCAGCCCCCCGGGGTCCTCCGTCTATGGCTACACCTTC. Its translation is CASSPPGSSVYGYTF.

This clone has a handful of counts. The chain combines TRBV27 with TRBJ2-7; D is possibly TRBD1 (5 bases). V was pared by 3 bases and J by 0 bases, with 6 bases between. Germline V gene sequence: CDR1 MNHEY, CDR2 SMNVEV (reference sequence). The CDR3 extends over 13 amino acids. The CDR3 DNA sequence: TGTGCCAGCAGTTTCAGGGACTCCTACGAGCAGTACTTC. It specifies CASSFRDSYEQYF.